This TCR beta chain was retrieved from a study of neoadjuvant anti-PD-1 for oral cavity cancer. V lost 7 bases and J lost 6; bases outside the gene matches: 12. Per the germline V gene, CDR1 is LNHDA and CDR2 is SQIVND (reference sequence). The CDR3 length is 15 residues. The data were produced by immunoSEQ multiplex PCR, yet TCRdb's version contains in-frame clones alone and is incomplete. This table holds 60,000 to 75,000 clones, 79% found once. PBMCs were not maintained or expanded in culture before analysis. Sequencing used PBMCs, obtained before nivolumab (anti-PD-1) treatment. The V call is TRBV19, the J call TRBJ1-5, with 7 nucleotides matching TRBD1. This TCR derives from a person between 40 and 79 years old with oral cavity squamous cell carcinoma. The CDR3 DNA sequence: TGTGCCAGTAATTTGGGCAGGGGGGGGATTCAGCCCCAGCATTTT. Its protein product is CASNLGRGGIQPQHF.